This T cell receptor beta chain is from a study of blood T cell repertoires in COVID-19. Clones were read by immunoSEQ multiplex PCR, and TCRdb kept only the in-frame ones, dropping some. There are about 280,000 clones in the sample; 75% to 90% occur only once, and around 2.5% lies in the top ten. Trimming removed 5 bases from V and 8 bases from J, with 15 bases in between. From germline, CDR1 is MDHEN and CDR2 SYDVKM. The CDR3 loop spans 13 amino acids. This chain connects TRBV28 to TRBJ1-2; D possibly corresponds to TRBD1 (6 bases). The source material was PBMCs or T cells enriched from blood (not recorded which). The clonotype was recovered from a woman in her 50s who had recovered from COVID-19. The CDR3 loop is CASSDQGLYGYTF. For the CDR3, the DNA is TGTGCCAGCAGTGATCAGGGGTTGTACGGCTACACCTTC.